Shown below are 19 T cell receptor beta chains from a single sample sequenced in a study of blood T cell repertoires in COVID-19. Produced via immunoSEQ multiplex PCR; TCRdb's table is partial and in-frame only. The sample shows fewer than 100,000 clones, 70% to 90% of them seen only once. Sequenced input: peripheral blood. The receptors derive from a man aged 65-85 years with acute or convalescent COVID-19.

The rearrangement joins TRBV3-1 (or the pseudogene TRBV3-2) to TRBJ2-3, with 10 positions matching TRBD2. V lost 0 bases and J lost 2; bases outside the gene matches: 8. The germline gives CDR1 LGHDT, CDR2 YNNKEL (reference sequence). The CDR3 spans 18 residues. This CDR3 is CASSQDLPSGSFTDTQYF. CDR3 DNA: TGTGCCAGCAGCCAAGATCTCCCTAGCGGGAGCTTCACAGATACGCAGTATTTT.

V usage is TRBV6-5 and J usage is TRBJ1-5; 8 bases align to TRBD1. CDR1 is MNHEY and CDR2 is SVGAGI in the germline V gene. The CDR3 extends over 15 amino acids. Trimming took 5 bases from V and 0 from J; bases not matched to a gene: 3. CDR3 DNA sequence: TGTGCCAGCAGTAGACAGGGGAATAGCAATCAGCCCCAGCATTTT. This gives the protein CASSRQGNSNQPQHF.

The rearrangement uses TRBV19 and TRBJ1-2; 7 nucleotides line up with TRBD1. Trimming cost V 6 bases and J 0 bases; bases outside gene matches: 7. CDR1 and CDR2 from the germline V gene are LNHDA and SQIVND (reference sequence). This CDR3 has 15 residues. The CDR3 sequence: CASSLGTATNYGYTF. The CDR3, as DNA: TGTGCCAGTAGCCTTGGGACAGCCACTAACTATGGCTACACCTTC.

A few counts support this clone. This chain joins TRBV19 and TRBJ1-6; TRBD1 matches 11 bases. The germline V gene has CDR1 LNHDA and CDR2 SQIVND (reference sequence). The CDR3 loop spans 17 amino acids. Losses at the gene ends were 6 bases for V and 10 bases for J; bases not matched to a gene: 14. The CDR3 region is CASSAAGQGALGSPLHF. CDR3 DNA: TGTGCCAGTAGCGCCGCAGGACAGGGGGCTCTAGGGTCACCCCTCCACTTT. Full variable domain (rest looked up from reference TRBV19 and TRBJ1-6): DGGITQSPKYLFRKEGQNVTLSCEQNLNHDAMYWYRQDPGQGLRLIYYSQIVNDFQKGDIAEGYSVSREKKESFPLTVTSAQKNPTAFYLCASSAAGQGALGSPLHFGNGTRLTVT.

This chain uses TRBV5-4 with TRBJ2-5; the D gene is possibly TRBD2 (6 bases). V dropped 4 bases and J dropped 5 bases, with 15 bases sitting between them. Germline lookup yields CDR1 SGHNT and CDR2 YYREEE (reference sequence). The CDR3 sequence is 14 residues long. CDR3 in amino acids: CASSPRESGETQYF. In DNA form, the CDR3 reads TGTGCCAGCAGCCCCAGGGAGAGCGGGGAGACCCAGTACTTC.

This chain joins TRBV6-5 and TRBJ2-7, with D unresolved. The germline CDR1 and CDR2 sequences are MNHEY and SVGAGI. This CDR3 has 13 amino acids. V lost 6 bases, J lost 4 bases, and 13 bases lay in between. For the CDR3, the DNA is TGTGCCAGCAGCCCAGAGGCTGGTTACGAGCAGTACGTC. Protein: CASSPEAGYEQYV.

V gene TRBV9 combines with J gene TRBJ1-2, with a possible D match to TRBD1 (6 bases). The germline V gene encodes CDR1 SGDLS and CDR2 YYNGEE. The CDR3 has 15 residues. The germline V and J ends were trimmed by 4 bases and 7 bases, with 20 bases remaining between them. The CDR3 is CASSPLGRGIGGYTF. Here the CDR3 DNA reads TGTGCCAGCAGCCCCCTTGGCAGGGGAATTGGTGGCTACACCTTC.

This chain connects TRBV6-5 to TRBJ2-7; D unclear. Per the germline V gene, CDR1 is MNHEY and CDR2 is SVGAGI. V gave up 2 bases and J gave up 2 bases, with 7 bases separating them. This CDR3 contains 13 residues. The CDR3 sequence: CASSYRGAYEQYF. The CDR3 DNA sequence: TGTGCCAGCAGTTACAGAGGAGCCTACGAGCAGTACTTC.

V gene TRBV6-5 combines with J gene TRBJ1-4; possibly TRBD1 for D (5 bases). Germline-derived CDR1 and CDR2 are MNHEY and SVGAGI. V lost 2 bases and J 8 bases, leaving 12 bases between the germline ends. The CDR3 is 14 residues long. The CDR3 DNA reads TGTGCCAGCAGTTACGGTCAGGGTGACGAAAAACTGTTTTTT. It encodes CASSYGQGDEKLFF.

This clone was seen just once. The chain carries TRBV11-1 and TRBJ1-1; D gene ambiguous. Trimming removed 5 bases from V and 11 bases from J, with 18 bases in between. Germline assignment: CDR1 SGHAT and CDR2 FQDESV (reference sequence). The CDR3 runs 13 residues. The CDR3 DNA is TGTGCCAGCAGCCCCTGGGAGGACGGAGCGGCTTTCTTT. Encoded protein: CASSPWEDGAAFF.

This chain joins TRBV6-5 and TRBJ2-1; 9 nucleotides agree with TRBD2. Germline V lookup: CDR1 MNHEY, CDR2 SVGAGI. The ends lost 7 bases at V and 6 bases at J; junction bases unmatched: 10. The CDR3 is 15 residues long. The CDR3 nucleotides read TGTGCCAGCAAATCCGCGGGGGGGCCTTCCAATGAGCAGTTCTTC. Its protein is CASKSAGGPSNEQFF.

The chain employs TRBV14 and TRBJ1-1; D not certain. This CDR3 spans 14 amino acids. V lost 1 base and J lost 2, with 8 bases in between. Germline CDR1 is SGHDN and CDR2 is FVKESK. The CDR3 reads CASSQVGGNTEAFF. The CDR3 region has the DNA TGTGCCAGCAGCCAAGTAGGCGGAAACACTGAAGCTTTCTTT.

The CDR3 reads CASNREGEKLFF. Written as DNA, the CDR3 is TGCGCCAGCAACAGGGAAGGTGAAAAACTGTTTTTT. This chain connects TRBV5-1 to TRBJ1-4, with D possibly matching TRBD1 (6 bases). V was trimmed by 6 bases and J by 7 bases, leaving 10 bases between them. Germline CDR1 SGHRS, CDR2 YFSETQ. The length of the CDR3 is 12 residues. The whole variable domain, remainder taken from reference TRBV5-1 and TRBJ1-4, is KAGVTQTPRYLIKTRGQQVTLSCSPISGHRSVSWYQQTPGQGLQFLFEYFSETQRNKGNFPGRFSGRQFSNSRSEMNVSTLELGDSALYLCASNREGEKLFFGSGTQLSVL.

This rearrangement joins TRBV10-1 to TRBJ1-2; tentative D call: TRBD1 (6 bases). Trimming stripped 4 bases from V and 2 bases from J, with 11 bases between. The CDR3 runs 14 residues. Germline V gives CDR1 WNHNN, CDR2 SYGVQD (reference sequence). CDR3 DNA sequence: TGCGCCAGCAGTGGACAGGAGAACAACTATGGCTACACCTTC. Its protein product is CASSGQENNYGYTF.

Here the CDR3 DNA reads TGTGCCAGCAGCTCCCGCGTAGCGGGGGTCTACGAGCAGTACTTC. Translation gives CASSSRVAGVYEQYF. V and J are TRBV13 and TRBJ2-7; 9 nucleotides line up with TRBD2. With V trimmed by 4 bases and J by 3 bases, 7 bases remained unmatched. The CDR3 extends over 15 amino acids. Germline CDR1 reads PRHDT; CDR2 reads FYEKMQ (reference sequence).

The V gene is TRBV6-6, the J gene TRBJ1-4; D ambiguous. Deletions cut 5 bases from V and 7 bases from J, with 11 bases between. Germline V gene sequence: CDR1 MNHNY, CDR2 SVGAGI (reference sequence). The CDR3 sequence is 13 residues long. In DNA, the CDR3 is TGTGCCAGCAGTCAGCTGGTCCCTGAAAAACTGTTTTTT. Amino acids: CASSQLVPEKLFF.

Comments on this clone: The CDR3 does not end in the conserved phenylalanine or tryptophan, so this is likely a read error. It is unclear where the CDR3 begins or ends on the DNA, so no DNA is shown, and the CDR3 is as TCRdb lists it. The rearrangement joins TRBV6-5 to TRBJ2-3; no DNA check was done on the table's D call, TRBD2. Germline lookup yields CDR1 MNHEY and CDR2 SVGAGI. The CDR3 is 13 residues long, counting both termini. The chain's CDR3 is CASTESRGSGGLI.

DNA for the CDR3: TGTGCCAGTATGGGGGACAGGGGGGACTCCTACGAGCAGTACTTC. Translated, it gives CASMGDRGDSYEQYF. The chain couples TRBV19 to TRBJ2-7; 11 bases match TRBD1. CDR1 is LNHDA and CDR2 is SQIVND in the germline V gene (reference sequence). With V trimmed by 7 bases and J by 0 bases, 5 bases remained unmatched. The CDR3 length is 15 residues.

The gene calls are TRBV5-8 and TRBJ2-1; 8 bases match TRBD2. The CDR3 is 14 residues long. V shed 9 bases and J 5 bases; nucleotides not matched to a gene: 10. The germline gives CDR1 SGHTS, CDR2 YDEGEE. The CDR3 protein is CANQIAGINNEQFF. The CDR3 nucleotides are TGTGCCAACCAAATAGCGGGGATAAACAATGAGCAGTTCTTC. Filled out from reference TRBV5-8 and TRBJ2-1, the complete variable domain reads EAGVTQSPTHLIKTRGQQATLRCSPISGHTSVYWYQQALGLGLQFLLWYDEGEERNRGNFPPRFSGRQFPNYSSELNVNALELEDSALYLCANQIAGINNEQFFGPGTRLTVL.